This T cell receptor (beta chain) comes out of a study of shared clonotypes between healthy human individuals. Remarks on this clone: Its antigen is undetermined.

CDR3 length: 13 amino acids. Germline values: CDR1 SGDLS, CDR2 YYNGEE. V was pared by 3 bases and J by 6 bases, with 13 bases between. The assay was run at deep level. Every unsorted PBMC PCR replicate was loaded with 250 to 300 ng DNA, some 31,000 T cell genomes. Some clones are missing from TCRdb's copy, which holds only in-frame ones; the method was immunoSEQ multiplex PCR. Of over 400,000 clones listed, 70% to 80% are singletons. General study points: In this cohort, only blood was sampled, and tissue repertoires likely differ.

This receptor was obtained from a woman aged 40 to 55 in good health. Some clones in this sample may be carry-over from other donors' samples. Sequenced: PBMCs. The J gene is TRBJ2-7, the V gene TRBV9, with unresolved D. The CDR3 DNA reads TGTGCCAGCAGCGATACACCGAAAGGCGAGCAGTACTTC. This gives the protein CASSDTPKGEQYF.